The 27 T cell receptor beta chains below come from one sample, sequenced in a study of T cells in Graves' hyperthyroidism and ophthalmopathy. RNA transcripts were the template for amplifying TCR beta CDR3 regions. First-round RT-PCR of the TCR CDR3 relied on the HTBI primer set. Each CDR3 protein gets one entry after TCRdb re-called the multiplex PCR reads with MiXCR. Of about 600,000 distinct CDR3 sequences in the sample, about 16% were seen once. Sequencing was carried out using blood. Source of these receptors: a woman aged 40-49 years with Graves' ophthalmopathy.

V usage is TRBV19 and J usage is TRBJ2-1; TRBD1 might be the D (5 bases). The V gene lost 7 bases and the J gene lost 5 bases, with 18 bases spanning the gap. The germline V gene encodes CDR1 LNHDA and CDR2 SQIVND (reference sequence). The CDR3 sequence is 15 residues long. In DNA, the CDR3 is TGTGCCAGTAAAGAGACAGCCGCCCAGCACAATGAGCAGTTCTTC. This gives the protein CASKETAAQHNEQFF.

The sample holds many counts of this clonotype. The chain carries TRBV6-1 and TRBJ2-7; D is uncertain. V shed 5 bases and J shed 0 bases, with 11 bases lying between them. Germline loops: CDR1 MNHNS, CDR2 SASEGT. This CDR3 region has 14 residues. The CDR3 sequence: CASSSGRISYEQYF. The DNA of the CDR3 is TGTGCCAGCAGTTCGGGCCGGATCTCCTACGAGCAGTACTTC.

This clonotype was detected many times. The rearrangement links TRBV28 to TRBJ2-2; unclear D gene. Trimming cost V 5 bases and J 4 bases, with 8 bases left between them. The CDR3 sequence is 13 residues long. CDR1 is MDHEN, CDR2 SYDVKM, per germline. Here the CDR3 reads CASSPYRTGELFF. CDR3 nucleotide sequence: TGTGCCAGCAGTCCCTATCGCACCGGGGAGCTGTTTTTT.

This clonotype has a count of ten or more. This chain connects TRBV7-9 to TRBJ2-7, with D possibly being TRBD1 (6 bases). With 1 base removed from V and 3 bases from J, the gap between germline ends came to 13 bases. The CDR3 has 15 residues. The germline CDR1 and CDR2 sequences are SEHNR and FQNEAQ (reference sequence). CDR3 in amino acids: CASSLEAGEVYEQYF. The CDR3 coding sequence is TGTGCCAGCAGCTTAGAGGCAGGGGAAGTCTACGAGCAGTACTTC.

This clonotype came up a few times. The chain combines TRBV6-2 or TRBV6-3 with TRBJ2-1; D uncertain. Trimming shortened V by 6 bases and J by 4 bases, and 13 bases separated the two germline ends. The CDR3 runs 14 residues. Per the germline V gene, CDR1 is MNHEY and CDR2 is SVGEGT. The CDR3 sequence is CASRSNGLYNEQFF. For the CDR3, the DNA is TGTGCCAGCAGGTCTAACGGCCTTTACAATGAGCAGTTCTTC.

J is TRBJ1-2 and V is TRBV3-1; D is unresolved. This CDR3 comprises 14 residues. With 3 bases removed from V and 6 bases from J, the gap between germline ends came to 14 bases. From germline, CDR1 is LGHDT and CDR2 YNNKEL (reference sequence). The CDR3 region has the DNA TGTGCCAGCAGCCAGGGCCGGTGGTTTGATGGCTACACCTTC. This codes for CASSQGRWFDGYTF.

This clonotype was counted many times. This chain uses TRBV27 with TRBJ1-6, with D unresolved. With 6 bases removed from V and 1 base from J, the gap between germline ends came to 10 bases. CDR3 length: 15 residues. Per germline, CDR1 MNHEY and CDR2 SMNVEV (reference sequence). CDR3 nucleotides: TGTGCCAGCAGGAGGGAAAGTTCCTATAATTCACCCCTCCACTTT. Encoded protein: CASRRESSYNSPLHF.

This clonotype has a count of ten or more. The chain recombines TRBV2 with TRBJ1-4; D remains unclear. V was cut by 6 bases and J by 6 bases, with 17 bases left in between. The germline V gene has CDR1 SNHLY and CDR2 FYNNEI. The CDR3 is 15 residues long. Written as DNA, the CDR3 is TGTGCCAGCAGGGACGGGAACAGCGGGTATGAAAAACTGTTTTTT. It is translated as CASRDGNSGYEKLFF.

This clonotype was recorded many times. The chain has TRBV11-3 and TRBJ2-5; D may be TRBD2 (5 bases). CDR3 length equals 13 residues. Germline V gene data show CDR1 as SGHNT and CDR2 as YENEEA. Trimming left V 3 bases short and J 5 bases short, with 10 bases between. CDR3 region: CASSFGPGETQYF. The CDR3 DNA follows: TGTGCCAGCAGCTTCGGACCGGGGGAGACCCAGTACTTC.

Ten or more counts support this clonotype. The rearrangement joins TRBV12-5 to TRBJ1-3; D gene unclear. The CDR3 consists of 14 residues. Germline-derived CDR1 and CDR2 are LGHNT and FRNRAP. Trimming shortened V by 6 bases and J by 0 bases, and 9 bases separated the two germline ends. CDR3 nucleotides: TGTGCTAGTGGCCGAAAAGCCTCTGGAAACACCATATATTTT. The encoded protein is CASGRKASGNTIYF.

In its sample, this clonotype was seen many times. The V and J genes are TRBV30 and TRBJ1-1, with D uncertain. Germline CDR1 reads GTSNPN; CDR2 reads SVGIG (reference sequence). Trimming shortened V by 4 bases and J by 1 base, and 10 bases separated the two germline ends. This CDR3 spans 13 amino acids. CDR3 coding DNA: TGTGCCTGGAACCCCCACGGGAACACTGAAGCTTTCTTT. Translating it yields CAWNPHGNTEAFF.

By sample fraction, this clonotype is medium-sized. The germline gene is not matched at one end of the junction; a read error may be the cause. This rearrangement joins TRBV5-1 to TRBJ2-7, with TRBD2 matching over 7 bases. CDR1 is SGHRS, CDR2 YFSETQ, per germline. The CDR3 runs 14 residues. The CDR3 is CASSLGGSSYEQYF. DNA for the CDR3: TGTGCCAGCAGCTTAGGCGGGAGCTCCTACGAGCAGTACTTC.

The table lists this clonotype with many counts. The chain recombines TRBV28 with TRBJ2-3, with 7 bases aligning to TRBD1. Germline lookup yields CDR1 MDHEN and CDR2 SYDVKM. Losses at the gene ends were 5 bases for V and 6 bases for J; bases not matched to a gene: 5. The CDR3 extends over 13 amino acids. The CDR3 loop is CASSLGQVDTQYF. Here the CDR3 DNA reads TGTGCCAGCAGTCTCGGACAGGTCGATACGCAGTATTTT.

The chain recombines TRBV3-1 with TRBJ1-6, with 8 bases identical to TRBD1. The length of the CDR3 is 15 residues. CDR1 is LGHDT and CDR2 is YNNKEL in the germline V gene (reference sequence). V dropped 4 bases and J dropped 10; count of bases not matched to a gene: 9. CDR3 DNA sequence: TGTGCCAGCAGCCGAGTAACAGGGGGACCCTCACCCCTCCACTTT. Translation gives CASSRVTGGPSPLHF.

The V call is TRBV28, the J call TRBJ1-4, with 8 bases matching TRBD1. The CDR3 loop spans 18 amino acids. V dropped 5 bases and J dropped 5; count of bases not matched to a gene: 16. From germline, CDR1 is MDHEN and CDR2 SYDVKM. CDR3 sequence (DNA): TGTGCCAGCAGTGGCGGCAAGTGGTGGACAGGGAAGAATGAAAAACTGTTTTTT. Translation: CASSGGKWWTGKNEKLFF.

This clonotype has a count of ten or more. CDR3 amino acids: CASSLGHRDSNYEQYF. In DNA form, the CDR3 reads TGCGCCAGCAGCTTGGGGCATAGGGACTCTAACTACGAGCAGTACTTC. This rearrangement joins TRBV5-1 to TRBJ2-7; tentative D call: TRBD2 (6 bases). Germline V gene data show CDR1 as SGHRS and CDR2 as YFSETQ. Trimming left V 0 bases short and J 3 bases short, with 16 bases between. The CDR3 has 16 amino acids.

Only a few counts were recorded for this clonotype. V gene TRBV9 combines with J gene TRBJ1-2, with D unresolved. Per the germline V gene, CDR1 is SGDLS and CDR2 is YYNGEE. The CDR3 sequence is 15 residues long. V gave up 4 bases and J gave up 4 bases, with 17 bases separating them. This CDR3 reads CASSQRGLGTYGYTF. In DNA, the CDR3 is TGTGCCAGCAGCCAACGCGGATTGGGCACCTATGGCTACACCTTC.

At least ten counts were recorded for this clonotype. The rearrangement uses TRBV20-1 and TRBJ2-5, with 12 bases lining up with TRBD2. The CDR3 extends over 19 amino acids. Germline loops: CDR1 DFQATT, CDR2 SNEGSKA (reference sequence). V was pared by 5 bases and J by 5 bases, with 21 bases of the junction left unmatched. The CDR3 loop is CSALVPEKTSGGPGETQYF. CDR3 coding DNA: TGCAGTGCTTTGGTCCCTGAAAAGACTAGCGGGGGACCTGGCGAGACCCAGTACTTC.

The chain has TRBV20-1 and TRBJ2-1; 10 positions match TRBD1. CDR3 length equals 13 residues. Germline loops: CDR1 DFQATT, CDR2 SNEGSKA (reference sequence). V lost 8 bases and J lost 6; bases outside the gene matches: 7. DNA of the CDR3: TGCAGTCTGCGGGACAGGGGTCCCAATGAGCAGTTCTTC. This gives the protein CSLRDRGPNEQFF.

The chain uses TRBV5-1 and TRBJ1-6; 7 nucleotides match TRBD1. This CDR3 comprises 14 residues. With V trimmed by 3 bases and J by 5 bases, 2 bases remained unmatched. Germline V gives CDR1 SGHRS, CDR2 YFSETQ. CDR3 nucleotide sequence: TGCGCCAGCAGCTGGGGACAGCATAATTCACCCCTCCACTTT. Translating gives CASSWGQHNSPLHF.

This clonotype came up many times. The rearrangement uses TRBV27 and TRBJ2-7; TRBD2 aligns across 11 bases. This CDR3 is built from 15 residues. The ends lost 6 bases at V and 2 bases at J; junction bases unmatched: 6. CDR1 and CDR2 (germline): MNHEY, SMNVEV (reference sequence). CDR3 loop: CASRKPTSGTYEQYF. CDR3 coding DNA: TGTGCCAGCAGAAAGCCGACTAGCGGGACCTACGAGCAGTACTTC.

The gene calls are TRBV13 and TRBJ2-1; the D gene is possibly TRBD1 (6 bases). V was cut by 1 base and J by 7 bases, with 14 bases left in between. CDR1 is PRHDT, CDR2 FYEKMQ, per germline (reference sequence). The CDR3 has 15 residues. The CDR3 coding sequence is TGTGCCAGCAGCTTAGAGGCAGGGGACGGGAATGAGCAGTTCTTC. Protein sequence: CASSLEAGDGNEQFF. Looking up the rest from reference TRBV13 and TRBJ2-1 gives the full variable domain: AAGVIQSPRHLIKEKRETATLKCYPIPRHDTVYWYQQGPGQDPQFLISFYEKMQSDKGSIPDRFSAQQFSDYHSELNMSSLELGDSALYFCASSLEAGDGNEQFFGPGTRLTVL.

The table lists this clonotype with many counts. This chain uses TRBV30 with TRBJ2-3; a possible D gene is TRBD1 (5 bases). CDR1 and CDR2 from the germline V gene are GTSNPN and SVGIG (reference sequence). The length of the CDR3 is 14 residues. The V gene lost 5 bases and the J gene lost 2 bases, with 14 bases spanning the gap. CDR3 in DNA: TGTGCCTGGGGCTCTCAGGGCCCCACAGATACGCAGTATTTT. This sequence encodes CAWGSQGPTDTQYF.

This clonotype was recorded at least ten times. This chain uses TRBV3-1 with TRBJ1-1; D gene ambiguous. This CDR3 is 13 amino acids long. Per the germline V gene, CDR1 is LGHDT and CDR2 is YNNKEL (reference sequence). V dropped 2 bases and J dropped 6 bases, with 10 bases sitting between them. CDR3 sequence (DNA): TGTGCCAGCAGCCAATCGGGTAGCGCTGAAGCTTTCTTT. Encoded protein: CASSQSGSAEAFF.

The chain is built from TRBV2 and TRBJ1-2; 12 bases fit TRBD1. The CDR3 loop spans 16 amino acids. From germline, CDR1 is SNHLY and CDR2 FYNNEI. With 6 bases clipped from V and 7 bases from J, the junction kept 12 bases outside the gene matches. In DNA, the CDR3 is TGTGCCAGCAGCCCAATGAAACCGGGACAGGGGGCTGGCTACACCTTC. Its translation is CASSPMKPGQGAGYTF.

This clonotype was observed a handful of times. This chain joins TRBV10-1 and TRBJ2-1; TRBD2 aligns across 8 bases. V was clipped by 6 bases and J by 8 bases; unmatched bases: 15. CDR1 is WNHNN, CDR2 SYGVQD, per germline (reference sequence). The CDR3 runs 16 residues. The CDR3 DNA reads TGCGCCAGCAGAGCAAACAGCGGGAGTACGTCCGATGAGCAGTTCTTC. Amino acids: CASRANSGSTSDEQFF.

This clonotype was picked up many times. The rearrangement links TRBV12-3 or TRBV12-4 to TRBJ2-3, with TRBD2 matching 10 bases. The length of the CDR3 is 13 residues. Unmatched junction bases numbered 0, after V lost 8 bases and J lost 1 base. CDR3: CASGLAGTDTQYF. The CDR3 nucleotides read TGTGCCAGCGGACTAGCGGGCACAGATACGCAGTATTTT.